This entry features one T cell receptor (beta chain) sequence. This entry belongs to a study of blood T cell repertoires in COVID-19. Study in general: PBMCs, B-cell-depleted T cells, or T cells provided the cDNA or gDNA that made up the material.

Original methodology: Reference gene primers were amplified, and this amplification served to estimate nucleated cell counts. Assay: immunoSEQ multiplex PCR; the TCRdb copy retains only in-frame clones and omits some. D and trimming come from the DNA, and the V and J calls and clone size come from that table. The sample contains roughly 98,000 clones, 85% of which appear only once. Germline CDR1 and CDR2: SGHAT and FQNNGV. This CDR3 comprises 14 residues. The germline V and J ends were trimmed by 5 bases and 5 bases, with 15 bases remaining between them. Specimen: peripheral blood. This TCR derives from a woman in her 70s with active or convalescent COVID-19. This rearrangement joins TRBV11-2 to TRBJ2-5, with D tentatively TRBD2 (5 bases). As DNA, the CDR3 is TGTGCCAGCAGCGCGGACTCCCGAGGGGAGACCCAGTACTTC. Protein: CASSADSRGETQYF. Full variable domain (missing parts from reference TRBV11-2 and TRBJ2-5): EAGVAQSPRYKIIEKRQSVAFWCNPISGHATLYWYQQILGQGPKLLIQFQNNGVVDDSQLPKDRFSAERLKGVDSTLKIQPAKLEDSAVYLCASSADSRGETQYFGPGTRLLVL.